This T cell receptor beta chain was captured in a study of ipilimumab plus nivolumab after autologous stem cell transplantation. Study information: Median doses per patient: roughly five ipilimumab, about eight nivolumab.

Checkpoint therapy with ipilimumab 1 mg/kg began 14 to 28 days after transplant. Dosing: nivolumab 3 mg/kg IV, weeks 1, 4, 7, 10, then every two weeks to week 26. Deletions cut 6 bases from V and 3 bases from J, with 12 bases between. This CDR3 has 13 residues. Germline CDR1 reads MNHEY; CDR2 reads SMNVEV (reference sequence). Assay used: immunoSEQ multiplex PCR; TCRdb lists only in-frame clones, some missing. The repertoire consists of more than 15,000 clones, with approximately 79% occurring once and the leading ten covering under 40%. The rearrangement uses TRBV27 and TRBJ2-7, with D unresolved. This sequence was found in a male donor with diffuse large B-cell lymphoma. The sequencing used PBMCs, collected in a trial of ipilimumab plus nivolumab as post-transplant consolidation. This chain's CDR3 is CASRGWERYEQYF. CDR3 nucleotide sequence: TGTGCCAGCAGGGGATGGGAACGCTACGAGCAGTACTTC.